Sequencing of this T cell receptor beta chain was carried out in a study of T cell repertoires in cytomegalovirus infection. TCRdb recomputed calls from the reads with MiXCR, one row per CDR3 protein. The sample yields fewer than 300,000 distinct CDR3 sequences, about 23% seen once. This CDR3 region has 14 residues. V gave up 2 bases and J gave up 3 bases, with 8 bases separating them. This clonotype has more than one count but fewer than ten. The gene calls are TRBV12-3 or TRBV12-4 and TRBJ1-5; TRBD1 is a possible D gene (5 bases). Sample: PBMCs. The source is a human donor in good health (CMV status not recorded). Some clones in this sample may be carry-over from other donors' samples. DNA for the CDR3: TGTGCCAGCAGTTTAAGGGGAAACAATCAGCCCCAGCATTTT. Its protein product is CASSLRGNNQPQHF.